A single sample is the source of the 16 T cell receptor beta chains below, sequenced in a study of PD-1 blockade in classical Hodgkin lymphoma. Data came from immunoSEQ multiplex PCR; TCRdb stores just in-frame clones and leaves some out. The sample contains 8,000 or so clones, around four fifths of which appear only once. The time point denotes: cycle 4 day 1 (C4D1), after more than 5 weeks of nivolumab. Brentuximab vedotin exposure varied among the patients, all of whom had relapsed after autologous stem cell transplantation. Material: peripheral blood mononuclear cells (PBMCs), obtained before the fourth cycle of nivolumab. Receptor source: a human donor with classical Hodgkin lymphoma.

V gene TRBV7-2 combines with J gene TRBJ2-1, with 9 positions matching TRBD2. Trimming removed 5 bases from V and 4 bases from J; junction bases left unmatched: 6. The length of the CDR3 is 15 residues. Germline CDR1 is SGHTA and CDR2 is FQGNSA. The CDR3 DNA reads TGTGCCAGCAGCCAAAGCGGGGGGCGGTACAATGAGCAGTTCTTC. Its protein product is CASSQSGGRYNEQFF.

The CDR3 DNA is TGTGCCAGCAGAAGCGGGGGGTACACAGATACGCAGTATTTT. This encodes CASRSGGYTDTQYF. This sequence joins TRBV7-2 and TRBJ2-3; 9 bases are shared with TRBD2. The ends lost 6 bases at V and 2 bases at J; junction bases unmatched: 3. CDR1 and CDR2 (germline): SGHTA, FQGNSA. The length of the CDR3 is 14 residues.

CDR3 sequence: CASSLEGFGYTF. Here the CDR3 DNA reads TGTGCCAGCAGCTTGGAAGGATTTGGCTACACCTTC. The chain couples TRBV5-4 to TRBJ1-2; D gene ambiguous. V lost 0 bases and J lost 7, with 7 bases in between. This CDR3 spans 12 amino acids. Germline V gene sequence: CDR1 SGHNT, CDR2 YYREEE (reference sequence).

The gene calls are TRBV6-5 and TRBJ1-1; perhaps TRBD1 as D (5 bases). This CDR3 is 15 amino acids long. CDR1 is MNHEY, CDR2 SVGAGI, per germline. Trimming pared 5 bases from V and 0 bases from J, leaving 13 bases between. This CDR3 is CASSPSGPLNTEAFF. DNA for the CDR3: TGTGCCAGCAGTCCCTCGGGGCCTCTGAACACTGAAGCTTTCTTT.

The CDR3 DNA sequence: TGTGCCAGTAGCCCTGTATACGATTCTGGGGCCAACGTCCTGACTTTC. Its translation is CASSPVYDSGANVLTF. The rearrangement uses TRBV19 and TRBJ2-6; D gene uncertain. Germline assignment: CDR1 LNHDA and CDR2 SQIVND (reference sequence). V was shortened by 6 bases and J by 1 base, with 13 bases between the two germline ends. There are 16 residues in the CDR3.

A single count supports this clone. J is TRBJ1-1 and V is TRBV15; TRBD1 might be the D (5 bases). The CDR3 contains 17 residues. Trimming cost V 0 bases and J 5 bases, with 19 bases left between them. Germline CDR1 and CDR2: LNHNV and YYDKDF (reference sequence). CDR3 in amino acids: CATSREMGPGGGTEAFF. CDR3 sequence (DNA): TGTGCCACCAGCAGAGAAATGGGGCCTGGAGGTGGTACTGAAGCTTTCTTT.

The chain is built from TRBV7-9 and TRBJ2-7; 9 bases align to TRBD1. Trimming took 1 base from V and 1 from J; bases not matched to a gene: 2. Germline V gene data show CDR1 as SEHNR and CDR2 as FQNEAQ (reference sequence). This CDR3 is built from 15 residues. The CDR3 here is CASSLVGTGSYEQYF. DNA for the CDR3: TGTGCCAGCAGCTTAGTAGGGACAGGGTCCTACGAGCAGTACTTC.

This clone was picked up one time. This rearrangement joins TRBV2 to TRBJ1-2; 10 positions match TRBD1. The CDR3 has 14 amino acids. From germline, CDR1 is SNHLY and CDR2 FYNNEI. The J segment lost 5 bases and the V segment lost 4 bases, leaving 4 bases of the junction unmatched. The CDR3 here is CASSARTGGYGYTF. In DNA form, the CDR3 reads TGTGCCAGCAGTGCCCGGACAGGGGGATATGGCTACACCTTC.

The chain couples TRBV4-3 to TRBJ2-3; maybe TRBD1 (6 bases). Germline V gene sequence: CDR1 LGHNA, CDR2 YSLEER. The CDR3 has 15 residues. The V and J ends lost 0 bases and 5 bases respectively, with 12 bases between them. The CDR3 DNA reads TGCGCCAGCAGCCAAGACAGGGGTATCAGAGATACGCAGTATTTT. Its protein product is CASSQDRGIRDTQYF.

The chain couples TRBV11-2 to TRBJ2-1; TRBD1 might be the D (6 bases). Germline loops: CDR1 SGHAT, CDR2 FQNNGV. CDR3 size: 14 residues. Trimming pared 1 base from V and 9 bases from J, leaving 13 bases between. CDR3 bases: TGTGCCAGCAGCTTAGGGACAGTGGGTAGTGAGCAGTTCTTC. This translates into CASSLGTVGSEQFF.

This chain uses TRBV7-3 with TRBJ1-1; D possibly corresponds to TRBD1 (5 bases). CDR3 length: 14 residues. V was pared by 6 bases and J by 0 bases, with 11 bases between. From germline, CDR1 is SGHTA and CDR2 FQGTGA. CDR3 DNA sequence: TGTGCCAGCAGGAACAGGAATGTGAACACTGAAGCTTTCTTT. Protein: CASRNRNVNTEAFF.

The V call is TRBV7-8, the J call TRBJ1-6; D gene uncertain. The germline V and J ends were trimmed by 3 bases and 0 bases, with 12 bases remaining between them. This CDR3 is built from 17 residues. Germline assignment: CDR1 SGHVS and CDR2 FQNEAQ. The chain's CDR3 is CASSLISGSSYNSPLHF. In nucleotides, the CDR3 is TGTGCCAGCAGCTTGATATCTGGCAGCTCCTATAATTCACCCCTCCACTTT.

The genes are TRBV6-5 and TRBJ2-7; D unclear. The V and J ends lost 7 bases and 2 bases respectively, with 18 bases between them. Germline CDR1 reads MNHEY; CDR2 reads SVGAGI. The CDR3 sequence is 15 residues long. CDR3 residues: CASKLSQPYPYEQYF. CDR3 nucleotides: TGTGCCAGCAAGCTATCTCAGCCCTACCCCTACGAGCAGTACTTC.

The rearrangement joins TRBV6-5 to TRBJ1-2, with TRBD1 identical over 7 bases. Germline lookup yields CDR1 MNHEY and CDR2 SVGAGI. The trim removed 6 bases at V and 5 bases at J, leaving 6 bases unmatched. The CDR3 contains 13 residues. The CDR3 DNA reads TGTGCCAGCAGACTTTCAGGGGGGTATGGCTACACCTTC. It translates to CASRLSGGYGYTF.

The chain carries TRBV28 and TRBJ2-7, with a possible D match to TRBD1 (6 bases). V lost 5 bases to trimming and J lost 4 bases, with 15 bases between them. This CDR3 is 14 amino acids long. Germline assignment: CDR1 MDHEN and CDR2 SYDVKM. This CDR3 is CASSLSTGSYEQYF. The CDR3 nucleotides are TGTGCCAGCAGTCTCTCCACAGGGTCGTACGAGCAGTACTTC.

The rearrangement joins TRBV9 to TRBJ1-6, with D perhaps matching TRBD1 (6 bases). CDR1 and CDR2 (germline): SGDLS, YYNGEE. V lost 2 bases and J 7 bases, leaving 10 bases between the germline ends. This CDR3 has 14 amino acids. CDR3 DNA: TGTGCCAGCAGCGTCTACAGGGACAATTCACCCCTCCACTTT. It translates to CASSVYRDNSPLHF.